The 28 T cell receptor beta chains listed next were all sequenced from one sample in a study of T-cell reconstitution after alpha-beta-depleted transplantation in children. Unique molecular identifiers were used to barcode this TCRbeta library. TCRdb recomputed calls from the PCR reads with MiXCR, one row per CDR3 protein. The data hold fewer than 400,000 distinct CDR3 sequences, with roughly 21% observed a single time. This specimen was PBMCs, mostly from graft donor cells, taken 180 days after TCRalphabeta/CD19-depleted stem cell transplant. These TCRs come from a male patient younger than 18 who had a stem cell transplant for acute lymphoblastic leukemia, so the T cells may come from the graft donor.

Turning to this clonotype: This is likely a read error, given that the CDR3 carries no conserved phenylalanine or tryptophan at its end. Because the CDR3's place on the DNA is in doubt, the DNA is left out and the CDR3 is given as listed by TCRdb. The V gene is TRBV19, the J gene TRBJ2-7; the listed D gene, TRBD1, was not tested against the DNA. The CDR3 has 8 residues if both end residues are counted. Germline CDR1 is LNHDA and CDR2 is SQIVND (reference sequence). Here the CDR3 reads CASSMGSR.

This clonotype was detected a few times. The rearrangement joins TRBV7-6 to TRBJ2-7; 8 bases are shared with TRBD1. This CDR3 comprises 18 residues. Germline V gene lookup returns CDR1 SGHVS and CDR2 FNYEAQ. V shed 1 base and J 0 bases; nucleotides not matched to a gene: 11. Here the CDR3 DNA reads TGTGCCAGCAGCTTAGAGATCCCCCAGGGGGCTACCTCCTACGAGCAGTACTTC. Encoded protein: CASSLEIPQGATSYEQYF.

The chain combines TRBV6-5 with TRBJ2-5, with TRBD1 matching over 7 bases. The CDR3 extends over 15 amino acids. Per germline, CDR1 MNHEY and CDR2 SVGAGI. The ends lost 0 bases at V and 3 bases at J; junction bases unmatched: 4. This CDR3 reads CASSYSGTAKETQYF. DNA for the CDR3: TGTGCCAGCAGTTACTCAGGGACAGCTAAAGAGACCCAGTACTTC.

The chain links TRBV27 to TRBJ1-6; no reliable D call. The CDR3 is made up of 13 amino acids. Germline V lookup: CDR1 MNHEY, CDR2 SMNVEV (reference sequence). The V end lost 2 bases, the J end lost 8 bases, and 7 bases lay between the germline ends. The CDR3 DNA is TGTGCCAGCAGTTTAACGCCTTATTCACCCCTCCACTTT. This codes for CASSLTPYSPLHF.

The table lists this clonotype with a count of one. CDR3 amino acids: CATSDRQGKQFF. CDR3 DNA sequence: TGTGCCACCAGTGATCGACAGGGCAAGCAGTTCTTC. V usage is TRBV24-1 and J usage is TRBJ2-1, with TRBD1 matching 7 bases. The trim removed 3 bases at V and 11 bases at J, leaving 3 bases unmatched. This CDR3 is built from 12 residues. Germline V lookup: CDR1 KGHDR, CDR2 SFDVKD.

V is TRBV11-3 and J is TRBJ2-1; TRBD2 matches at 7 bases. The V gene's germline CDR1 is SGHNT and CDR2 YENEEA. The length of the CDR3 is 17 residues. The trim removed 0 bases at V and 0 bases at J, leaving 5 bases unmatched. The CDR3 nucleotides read TGTGCCAGCAGCTTAGATAGAGCGGGAAGCTCCTACAATGAGCAGTTCTTC. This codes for CASSLDRAGSSYNEQFF.

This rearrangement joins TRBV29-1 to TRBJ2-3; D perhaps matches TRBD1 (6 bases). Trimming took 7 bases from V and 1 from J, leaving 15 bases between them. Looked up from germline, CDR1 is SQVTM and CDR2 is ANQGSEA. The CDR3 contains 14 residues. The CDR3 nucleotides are TGCAGCGCCGAGAGGGCAGGGGGCACAGATACGCAGTATTTT. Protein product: CSAERAGGTDTQYF.

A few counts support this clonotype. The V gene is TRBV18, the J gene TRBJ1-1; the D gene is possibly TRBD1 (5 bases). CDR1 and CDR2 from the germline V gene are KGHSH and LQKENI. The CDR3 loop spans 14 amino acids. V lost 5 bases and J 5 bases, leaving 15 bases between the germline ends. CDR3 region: CASSSHSTETEAFF. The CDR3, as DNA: TGTGCCAGCTCATCTCACTCGACAGAGACTGAAGCTTTCTTT.

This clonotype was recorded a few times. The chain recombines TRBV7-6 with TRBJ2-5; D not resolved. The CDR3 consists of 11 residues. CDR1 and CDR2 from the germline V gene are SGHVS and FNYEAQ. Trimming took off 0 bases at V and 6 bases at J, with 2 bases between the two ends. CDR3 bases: TGTGCCAGCAGCTTAGCAAAGACCCAGTACTTC. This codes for CASSLAKTQYF. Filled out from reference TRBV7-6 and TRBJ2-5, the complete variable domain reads GAGVSQSPRYKVTKRGQDVALRCDPISGHVSLYWYRQALGQGPEFLTYFNYEAQQDKSGLPNDRFSAERPEGSISTLTIQRTEQRDSAMYRCASSLAKTQYFGPGTRLLVL.

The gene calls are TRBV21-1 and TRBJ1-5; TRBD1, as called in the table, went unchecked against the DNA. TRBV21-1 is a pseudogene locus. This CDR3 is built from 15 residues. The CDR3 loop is CASSKDRGAVGTQHF. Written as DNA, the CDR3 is TGTGCCAGCAGCAAAGACAGGGGAGCCGTGGGAACCCAGCATTTT.

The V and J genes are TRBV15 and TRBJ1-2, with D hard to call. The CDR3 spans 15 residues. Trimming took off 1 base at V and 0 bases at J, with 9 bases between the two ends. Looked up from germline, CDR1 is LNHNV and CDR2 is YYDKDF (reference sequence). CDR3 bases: TGTGCCACCAGCAGAGGCCAGATATCTAACTATGGCTACACCTTC. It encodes CATSRGQISNYGYTF.

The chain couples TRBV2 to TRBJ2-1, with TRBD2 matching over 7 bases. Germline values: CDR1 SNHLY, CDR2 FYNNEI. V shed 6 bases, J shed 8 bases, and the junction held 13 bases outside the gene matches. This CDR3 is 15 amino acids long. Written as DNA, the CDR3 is TGTGCCAGCAGCGGGGGGAGAGGTTGGGACGATGAGCAGTTCTTC. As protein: CASSGGRGWDDEQFF.

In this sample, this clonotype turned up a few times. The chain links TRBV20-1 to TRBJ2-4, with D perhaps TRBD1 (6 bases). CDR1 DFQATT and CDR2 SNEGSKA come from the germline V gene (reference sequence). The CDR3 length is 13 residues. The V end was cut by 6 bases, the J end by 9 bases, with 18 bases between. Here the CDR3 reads CSAAKLGTTIQYF. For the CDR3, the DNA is TGCAGTGCCGCGAAGTTGGGGACAACCATTCAGTACTTC.

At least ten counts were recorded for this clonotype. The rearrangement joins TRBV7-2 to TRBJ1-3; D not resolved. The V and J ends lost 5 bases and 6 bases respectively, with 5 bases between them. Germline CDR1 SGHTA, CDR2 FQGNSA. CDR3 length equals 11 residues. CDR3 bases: TGTGCCAGCAGCCTTCAAAACACCATATATTTT. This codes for CASSLQNTIYF.

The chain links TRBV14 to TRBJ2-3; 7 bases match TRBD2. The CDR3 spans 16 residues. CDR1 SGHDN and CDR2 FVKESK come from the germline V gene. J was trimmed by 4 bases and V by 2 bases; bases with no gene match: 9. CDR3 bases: TGTGCCAGCAGCCAACGCGGGAGCGGTGGTGCAGATACGCAGTATTTT. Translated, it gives CASSQRGSGGADTQYF.

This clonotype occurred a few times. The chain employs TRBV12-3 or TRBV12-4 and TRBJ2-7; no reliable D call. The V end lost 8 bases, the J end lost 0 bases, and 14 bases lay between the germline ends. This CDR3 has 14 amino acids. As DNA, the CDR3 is TGTGCCAGCCGACTTGGGTGGGGCTCCTACGAGCAGTACTTC. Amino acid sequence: CASRLGWGSYEQYF.

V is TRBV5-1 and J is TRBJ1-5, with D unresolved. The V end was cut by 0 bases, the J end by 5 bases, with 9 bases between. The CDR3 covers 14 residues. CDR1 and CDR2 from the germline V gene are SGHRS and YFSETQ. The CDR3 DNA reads TGCGCCAGCAGCTTGGGATGGGATGATCAGCCCCAGCATTTT. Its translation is CASSLGWDDQPQHF.

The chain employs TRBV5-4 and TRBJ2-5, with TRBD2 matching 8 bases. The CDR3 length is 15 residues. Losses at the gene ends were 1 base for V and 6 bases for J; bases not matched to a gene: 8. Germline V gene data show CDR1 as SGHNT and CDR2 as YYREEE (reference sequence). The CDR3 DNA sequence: TGTGCCAGCAGCTTGTCGGGAGGGAAAGGGCAGACCCAGTACTTC. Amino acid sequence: CASSLSGGKGQTQYF.

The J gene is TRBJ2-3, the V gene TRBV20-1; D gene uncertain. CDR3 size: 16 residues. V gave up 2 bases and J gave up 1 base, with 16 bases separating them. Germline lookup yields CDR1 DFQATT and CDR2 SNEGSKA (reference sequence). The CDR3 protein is CSARPNKMLRTDTQYF. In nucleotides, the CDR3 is TGCAGTGCTAGACCGAACAAAATGCTACGCACAGATACGCAGTATTTT.

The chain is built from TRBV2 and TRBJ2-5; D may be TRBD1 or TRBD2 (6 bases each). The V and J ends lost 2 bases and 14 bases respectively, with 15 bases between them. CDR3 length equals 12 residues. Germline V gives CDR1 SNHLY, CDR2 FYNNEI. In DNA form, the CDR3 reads TGTGCCAGCAGTGAAAGGGGGGTCCAAGATTACTTC. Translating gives CASSERGVQDYF.

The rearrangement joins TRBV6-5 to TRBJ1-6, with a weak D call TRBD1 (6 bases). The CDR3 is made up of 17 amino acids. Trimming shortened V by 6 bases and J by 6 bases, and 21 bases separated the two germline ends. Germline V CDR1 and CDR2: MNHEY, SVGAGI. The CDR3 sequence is CASSLPRGASPNSPLHF. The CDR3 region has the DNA TGTGCCAGCAGCTTACCCAGGGGCGCCAGCCCTAATTCACCCCTCCACTTT.

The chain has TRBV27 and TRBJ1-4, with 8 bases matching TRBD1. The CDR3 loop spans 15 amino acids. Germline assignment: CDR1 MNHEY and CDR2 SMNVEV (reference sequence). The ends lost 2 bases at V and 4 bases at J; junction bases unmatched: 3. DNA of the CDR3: TGTGCCAGCAGTTTAGGGACAGGAAGTAATGAAAAACTGTTTTTT. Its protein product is CASSLGTGSNEKLFF.

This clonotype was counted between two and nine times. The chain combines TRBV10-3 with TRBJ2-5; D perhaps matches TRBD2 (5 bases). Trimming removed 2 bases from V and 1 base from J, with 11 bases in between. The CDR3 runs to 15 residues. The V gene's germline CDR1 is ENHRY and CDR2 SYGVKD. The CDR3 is CAISEPRGPQETQYF. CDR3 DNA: TGTGCCATCAGTGAGCCTAGAGGGCCCCAAGAGACCCAGTACTTC.

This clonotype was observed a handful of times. The CDR3, as DNA: TGTGCCAGCAGTTACACCCCTGAACAGGGTCCCAATTCACCCCTCCACTTT. Protein: CASSYTPEQGPNSPLHF. This chain uses TRBV6-5 with TRBJ1-6, with D possibly TRBD1 on 6 matching bases. The CDR3 loop spans 17 amino acids. Germline V CDR1 and CDR2: MNHEY, SVGAGI. V gave up 2 bases and J gave up 7 bases, with 18 bases separating them.

In nucleotides, the CDR3 is TGTGCCAGCAGCTCCGGGGGGTTCGTCAACACTGAAGCTTTCTTT. It specifies CASSSGGFVNTEAFF. The chain is built from TRBV5-6 and TRBJ1-1; weak D call: TRBD1 (5 bases). Germline CDR1 and CDR2: SGHDT and YYEEEE. V was trimmed by 3 bases and J by 2 bases, leaving 14 bases between them. The CDR3 covers 15 residues.

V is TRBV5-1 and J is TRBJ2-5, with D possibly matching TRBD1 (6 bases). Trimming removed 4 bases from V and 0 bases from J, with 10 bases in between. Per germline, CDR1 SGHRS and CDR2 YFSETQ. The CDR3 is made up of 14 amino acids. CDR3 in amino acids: CASSIGQYQETQYF. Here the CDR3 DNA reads TGCGCCAGCAGCATTGGACAGTACCAAGAGACCCAGTACTTC.

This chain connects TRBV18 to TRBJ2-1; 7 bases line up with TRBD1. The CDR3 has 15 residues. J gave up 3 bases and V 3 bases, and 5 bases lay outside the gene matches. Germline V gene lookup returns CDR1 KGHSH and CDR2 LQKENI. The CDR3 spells CASSPRQGNYNEQFF. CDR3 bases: TGTGCCAGCTCACCCAGACAGGGCAACTACAATGAGCAGTTCTTC.

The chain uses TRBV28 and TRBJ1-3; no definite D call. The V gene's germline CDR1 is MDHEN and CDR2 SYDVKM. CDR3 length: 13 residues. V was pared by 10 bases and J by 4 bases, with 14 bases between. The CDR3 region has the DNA TGTGCCAACAGCCAGGCGTGGGGAAACACCATATATTTT. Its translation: CANSQAWGNTIYF.